This TCR beta chain was sequenced in a study of shared clonotypes between healthy human individuals. Study-wide results and limits: Only blood was sampled, and tissue TCR repertoires likely differ from blood ones. Rarefaction showed sorted-subset sequencing was incomplete despite large depth. Non-shared clonotypes displayed generation probabilities falling below those of clonotypes present in all four donors.

This CDR3 has 15 amino acids. Germline CDR1 reads LNHNV; CDR2 reads YYDKDF (reference sequence). TCRdb's copy holds only in-frame clones and misses some; the assay was immunoSEQ multiplex PCR. This table has about 1.1 million clones, 60% to 80% appearing once. About this clone itself: No antigen is known for it. An end of the junction does not agree with germline; a read error may underlie this.

Sample: memory CD4+ T cells from PBMCs. This sample's subset: CD45RA-negative fraction. This chain uses TRBV15 with TRBJ1-2, with 7 bases lining up with TRBD1. The receptor comes from a young man in good health. Some clones in this sample may be carry-over from other donors' samples. In nucleotides, the CDR3 is TGTGCCACCAGCAGAGGGCAAGCGGGGGCAGGGGGAACCTCCTTC. As protein: CATSRGQAGAGGTSF.